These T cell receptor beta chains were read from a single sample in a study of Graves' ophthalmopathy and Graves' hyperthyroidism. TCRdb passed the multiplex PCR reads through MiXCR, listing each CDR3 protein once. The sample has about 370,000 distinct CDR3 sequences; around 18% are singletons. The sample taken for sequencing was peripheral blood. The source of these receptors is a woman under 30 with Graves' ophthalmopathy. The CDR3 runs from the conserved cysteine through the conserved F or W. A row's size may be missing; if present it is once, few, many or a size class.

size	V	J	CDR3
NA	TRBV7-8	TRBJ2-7	CASSLWGTDYEQYF
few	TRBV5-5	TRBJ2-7	CASSIRDGSYEQYF
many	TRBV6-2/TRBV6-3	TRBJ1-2	CASSYSRRGPNYGYTF
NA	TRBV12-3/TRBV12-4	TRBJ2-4	CASSRGLGNIQYF
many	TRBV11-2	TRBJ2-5	CASSLVVWGPQETQYF
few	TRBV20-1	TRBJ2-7	CSALIPRYYEQYF
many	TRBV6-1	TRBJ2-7	CASTVVVRVGPGEQYF
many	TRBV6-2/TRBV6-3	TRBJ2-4	CASTQQGGRRSNIQYF
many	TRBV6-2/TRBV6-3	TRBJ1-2	CASRDPEGQGLRGYTF
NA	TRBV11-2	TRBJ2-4	CASSKGQGIAKNIQYF
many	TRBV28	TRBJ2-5	CASSFTGGRETQYF
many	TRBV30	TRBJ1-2	CAWSEGTEALAYTF
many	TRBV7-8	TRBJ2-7	CASSLVGTGVWEQYF
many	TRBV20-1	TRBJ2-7	CSVRGITGGDYEQYF
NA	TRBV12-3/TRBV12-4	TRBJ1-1	CASSKAPWQNTEAFF
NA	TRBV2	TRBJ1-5	CASSERGPFNQPQHF
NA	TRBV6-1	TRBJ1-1	CASRGRGHTEAFF
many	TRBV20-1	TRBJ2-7	CSAPGQESYEQYF
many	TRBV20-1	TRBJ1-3	CSASDRVSGNTIYF
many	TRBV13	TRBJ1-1	CASSQGWDTEAFF
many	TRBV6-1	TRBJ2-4	CASKGNRGRVAVQYF
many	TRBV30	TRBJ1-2	CAWSVFEHGYTF
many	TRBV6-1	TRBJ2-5	CASSEENWDGEETQYF
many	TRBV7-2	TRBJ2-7	CASSPPRSSYEQYF
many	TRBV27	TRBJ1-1	CASSFTGDTEAFF
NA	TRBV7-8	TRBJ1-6	CASSLITLGDSPLHF
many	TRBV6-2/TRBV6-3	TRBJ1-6	CASSGGTAFNSPLHF
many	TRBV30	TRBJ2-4	CAWSVSGGTKNIQYF
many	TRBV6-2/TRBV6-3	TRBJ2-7	CASSYSSDRHSYEQYF
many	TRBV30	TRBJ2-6	CAWSVLWDGPAPGGANVLTF
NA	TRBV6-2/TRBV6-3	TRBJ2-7	CASSRGLAGGPGSSYEQYF
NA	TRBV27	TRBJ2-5	CASGSTRTQYF
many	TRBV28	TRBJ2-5	CASSLSGVQETQYF